One sample yielded the 5 T cell receptor beta chains listed below, sequenced in a study of cytomegalovirus exposure and HLA in healthy donors (dated by TCRdb to about 2017). Library preparation used the immunoSEQ multiplex PCR assay. For the multiplex PCR, a mixture combining 60 forward primers for TCR Vbeta segments and 13 reverse primers for TCR Jbeta segments was used. TCRdb limited this immuneACCESS table to in-frame rearrangements with V and J called. A share of clones is missing; checked studies link under half to unresolved V genes, and the rest is unexplained. The sample contains approximately 130,000 clones, 70% to 90% of them found a single time. The leading ten clones occupy approximately 1.7% of the sample. Sample: PBMCs. The receptors stem from a boy aged 5 to 17 in good health and CMV-seronegative.

The rearrangement joins TRBV10-3 to TRBJ2-2; 14 bases align to TRBD2. Looked up from germline, CDR1 is ENHRY and CDR2 is SYGVKD. The length of the CDR3 is 17 residues. J gave up 5 bases and V 6 bases, and 8 bases lay outside the gene matches. The CDR3 nucleotides read TGTGCCATCAGATCGGGACTAGCGGGAGTAAGGACCGGGGAGCTGTTTTTT. This encodes CAIRSGLAGVRTGELFF.

The genes are TRBV12-5 and TRBJ1-2, with D perhaps TRBD1 (5 bases). Looked up from germline, CDR1 is LGHNT and CDR2 is FRNRAP. V lost 4 bases and J 4 bases, leaving 19 bases between the germline ends. The CDR3 has 16 amino acids. The CDR3 sequence is CASGYEGGAPLYGYTF. For the CDR3, the DNA is TGTGCTAGTGGTTACGAGGGAGGGGCGCCCCTCTATGGCTACACCTTC.

This clone was detected a few times. This sequence joins TRBV6-1 and TRBJ1-4; possibly TRBD1 for D (5 bases). With 3 bases removed from V and 4 bases from J, the gap between germline ends came to 12 bases. There are 15 residues in the CDR3. The V gene's germline CDR1 is MNHNS and CDR2 SASEGT. In DNA, the CDR3 is TGTGCCAGCAGTGAGAGGCCGGGGGGTAATGAAAAACTGTTTTTT. This sequence encodes CASSERPGGNEKLFF.

The chain couples TRBV5-1 to TRBJ2-2, with D maybe TRBD1 (6 bases). From germline, CDR1 is SGHRS and CDR2 YFSETQ. V dropped 3 bases and J dropped 4 bases, with 16 bases sitting between them. The CDR3 runs 16 residues. The CDR3 is CASSSYLAGATGELFF. The CDR3 nucleotides are TGCGCCAGCAGCTCCTATCTAGCAGGGGCCACCGGGGAGCTGTTTTTT.

This chain joins TRBV9 and TRBJ2-1; a possible D gene is TRBD2 (5 bases). Looked up from germline, CDR1 is SGDLS and CDR2 is YYNGEE. The CDR3 runs to 16 residues. With 0 bases removed from V and 0 bases from J, the gap between germline ends came to 10 bases. CDR3 in DNA: TGTGCCAGCAGCGTAGAGACTATTAACTCCTACAATGAGCAGTTCTTC. Protein: CASSVETINSYNEQFF.